The present T cell receptor (beta chain) was sequenced within a study of blood T cell repertoires in COVID-19. Background on the study: Spain, Italy and the United States supplied samples that represented acute and convalescent COVID-19. The cDNA or gDNA used as material had been derived from T cells, B-cell-depleted T cells, or PBMCs.

It was during active infection that Seattle patients were enrolled and then longitudinally followed. Source study methods: Amplified reference gene primers provided the basis for estimating nucleated cell counts. Assay: immunoSEQ multiplex PCR; the TCRdb copy retains only in-frame clones and omits some. That table is the source of V, J and clone size, and D and trimming were worked out from the DNA. Here the sample spans more than 350,000 clones, about 89% being singletons. The TCR was taken from a woman under 40 with COVID-19, enrolled during active disease. The specimen was peripheral blood.

This CDR3 is CATRLTSTGFNEQFF. CDR3 nucleotide sequence: TGTGCCACCAGACTCACCTCGACAGGCTTCAATGAGCAGTTCTTC. The V gene is TRBV15, the J gene TRBJ2-1; the D gene is possibly TRBD1 (6 bases). The CDR3 is made up of 15 amino acids. Germline lookup yields CDR1 LNHNV and CDR2 YYDKDF (reference sequence). Deletions cut 6 bases from V and 6 bases from J, with 18 bases between.